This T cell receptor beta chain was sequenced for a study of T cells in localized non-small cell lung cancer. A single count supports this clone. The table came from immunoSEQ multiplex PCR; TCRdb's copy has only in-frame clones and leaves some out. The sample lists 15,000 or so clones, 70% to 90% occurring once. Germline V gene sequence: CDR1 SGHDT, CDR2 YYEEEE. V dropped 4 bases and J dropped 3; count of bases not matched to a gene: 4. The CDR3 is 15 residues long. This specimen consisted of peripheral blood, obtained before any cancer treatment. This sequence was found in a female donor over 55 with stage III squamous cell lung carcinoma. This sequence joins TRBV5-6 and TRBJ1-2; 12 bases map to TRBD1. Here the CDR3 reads CASSMGQGADYGYTF. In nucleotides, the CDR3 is TGTGCCAGCAGCATGGGACAGGGGGCGGACTATGGCTACACCTTC. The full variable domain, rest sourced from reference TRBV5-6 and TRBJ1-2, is DAGVTQSPTHLIKTRGQQVTLRCSPKSGHDTVSWYQQALGQGPQFIFQYYEEEERQRGNFPDRFSGHQFPNYSSELNVNALLLGDSALYLCASSMGQGADYGYTFGSGTRLTVV.